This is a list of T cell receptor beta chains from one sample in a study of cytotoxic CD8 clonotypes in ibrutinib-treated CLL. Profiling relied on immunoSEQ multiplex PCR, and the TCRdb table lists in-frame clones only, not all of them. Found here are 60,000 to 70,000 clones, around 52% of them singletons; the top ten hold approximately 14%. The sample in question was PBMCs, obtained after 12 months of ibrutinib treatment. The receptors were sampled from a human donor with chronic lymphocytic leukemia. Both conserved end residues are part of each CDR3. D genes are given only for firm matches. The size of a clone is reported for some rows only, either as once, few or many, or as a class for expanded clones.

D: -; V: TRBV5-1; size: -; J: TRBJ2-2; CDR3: CASSLEAGTGELFF; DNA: TGCGCCAGCAGCTTAGAGGCGGGCACCGGGGAGCTGTTTTTT
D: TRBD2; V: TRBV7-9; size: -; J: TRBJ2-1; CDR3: CASSSDSSGGANEQFF; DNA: TGTGCCAGCAGCTCCGACTCTAGCGGGGGGGCCAATGAGCAGTTCTTC
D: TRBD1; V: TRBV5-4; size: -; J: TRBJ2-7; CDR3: CASSYPGQGAYEQYF; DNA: TGTGCCAGCAGCTACCCTGGGCAGGGGGCTTACGAGCAGTACTTC
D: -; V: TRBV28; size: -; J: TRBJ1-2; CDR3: CASSLYGRGETNGYTF; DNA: TGTGCCAGCAGTTTATATGGTAGGGGGGAGACGAATGGCTACACCTTC
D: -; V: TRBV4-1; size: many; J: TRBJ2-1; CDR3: CASSQVVTGIYNEQFF; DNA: TGCGCCAGCAGCCAAGTCGTCACCGGAATTTACAATGAGCAGTTCTTC
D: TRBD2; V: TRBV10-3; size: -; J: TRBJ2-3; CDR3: CAISETGTSTFTDTQYF; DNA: TGTGCCATCAGTGAGACCGGGACTAGTACTTTCACAGATACGCAGTATTTT
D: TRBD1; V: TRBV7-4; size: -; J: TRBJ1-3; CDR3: CASTTQGQGNTIYF; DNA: TGTGCCAGCACCACACAGGGGCAAGGAAACACCATATATTTT
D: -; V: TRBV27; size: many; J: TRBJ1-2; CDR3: CASSLRARRDYGYTF; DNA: TGTGCCAGCAGTTTACGAGCCCGCCGAGACTATGGCTACACCTTC
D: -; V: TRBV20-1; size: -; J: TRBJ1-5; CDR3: CSASGNQPQHF; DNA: TGCAGTGCTAGTGGCAATCAGCCCCAGCATTTT
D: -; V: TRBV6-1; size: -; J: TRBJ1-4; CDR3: CASAVGRHNEKLFF; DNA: TGTGCCAGCGCGGTAGGGAGGCATAATGAAAAACTGTTTTTT
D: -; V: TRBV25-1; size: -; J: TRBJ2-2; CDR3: CASSGANSNTGELFF; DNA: TGTGCCAGCAGTGGGGCCAATTCTAACACCGGGGAGCTGTTTTTT
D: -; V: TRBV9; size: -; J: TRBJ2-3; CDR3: CASSVGRGTGGWGTDTQYF; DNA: TGTGCCAGCAGCGTAGGGCGCGGCACGGGGGGCTGGGGGACAGATACGCAGTATTTT
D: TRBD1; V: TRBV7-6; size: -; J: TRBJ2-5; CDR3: CASSWGQGQETQYF; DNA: TGTGCCAGCAGCTGGGGACAGGGCCAAGAGACCCAGTACTTC
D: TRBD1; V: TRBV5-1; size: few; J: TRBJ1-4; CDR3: CASSLQTGGINEKLFF; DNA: TGCGCCAGCAGCTTGCAGACAGGGGGGATTAATGAAAAACTGTTTTTT
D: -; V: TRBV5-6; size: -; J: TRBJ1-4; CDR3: CASSRVVLGREEKLFF; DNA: TGTGCCAGCAGTCGCGTGGTCCTCGGGAGGGAAGAAAAACTGTTTTTT
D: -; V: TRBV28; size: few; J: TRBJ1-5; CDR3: CASSWVADNQPQHF; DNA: TGTGCCAGCAGTTGGGTGGCAGACAATCAGCCCCAGCATTTT
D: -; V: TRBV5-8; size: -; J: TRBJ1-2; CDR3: CASSFGTNYGYTF; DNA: TGTGCCAGCAGCTTTGGGACTAACTATGGCTACACCTTC
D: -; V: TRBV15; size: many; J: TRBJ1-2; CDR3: CATSRDSGTHYGYTF; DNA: TGTGCCACCAGCAGAGATTCGGGGACACACTATGGCTACACCTTC
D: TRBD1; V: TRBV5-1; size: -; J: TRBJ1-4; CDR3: CASSFHLPGGGNEKLFF; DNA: TGCGCCAGCAGCTTTCATCTACCAGGGGGAGGGAATGAAAAACTGTTTTTT
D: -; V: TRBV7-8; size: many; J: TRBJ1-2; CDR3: CASSLFVGGFEVGYTF; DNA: TGTGCCAGCAGCTTATTTGTGGGGGGGTTTGAGGTTGGCTACACCTTC
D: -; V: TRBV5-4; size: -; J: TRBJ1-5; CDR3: CASSQRGLGQPQHF; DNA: TGTGCCAGCAGCCAAAGAGGGCTGGGGCAGCCCCAGCATTTT
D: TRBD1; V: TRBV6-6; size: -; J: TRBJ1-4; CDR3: CASSYTVQGGGEKLFF; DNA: TGTGCCAGCAGTTACACCGTACAAGGGGGCGGCGAAAAACTGTTTTTT
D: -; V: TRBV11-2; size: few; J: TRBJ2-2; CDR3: CASTYKNTGELFF; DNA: TGTGCCAGCACTTACAAGAACACCGGGGAGCTGTTTTTT
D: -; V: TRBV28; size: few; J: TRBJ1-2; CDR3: CASSPLTHGYTF; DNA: TGTGCCAGCAGTCCCCTAACCCATGGCTACACCTTC
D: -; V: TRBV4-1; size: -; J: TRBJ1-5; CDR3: CASSVAFGTGNLFDQPQHF; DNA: TGCGCCAGCAGCGTCGCTTTTGGGACGGGCAATTTGTTTGATCAGCCCCAGCATTTT
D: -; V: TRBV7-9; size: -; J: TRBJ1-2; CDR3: CASSIQDRHYGYTF; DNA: TGTGCCAGCAGCATCCAAGACAGGCACTATGGCTACACCTTC
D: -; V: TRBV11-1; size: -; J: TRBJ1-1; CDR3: CASSPPNPEAFF; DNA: TGTGCCAGCAGCCCCCCAAACCCCGAAGCTTTCTTT
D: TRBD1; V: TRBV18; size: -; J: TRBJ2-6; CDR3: CASSPSVQGVSGANVLTF; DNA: TGTGCCAGCTCACCGTCGGTACAGGGGGTCTCTGGGGCCAACGTCCTGACTTTC
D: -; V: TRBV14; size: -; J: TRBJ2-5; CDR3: CASSQERGPQYF; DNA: TGTGCCAGCAGCCAAGAAAGAGGGCCCCAGTACTTC
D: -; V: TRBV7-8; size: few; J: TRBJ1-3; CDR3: CAGGTTSGNTIYF; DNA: TGTGCCGGGGGGACTACCTCTGGAAACACCATATATTTT
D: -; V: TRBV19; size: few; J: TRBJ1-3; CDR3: CASKLGLISGNTIYF; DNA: TGTGCCAGTAAGCTGGGACTCATCTCTGGAAACACCATATATTTT
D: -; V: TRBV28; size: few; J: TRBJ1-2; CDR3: CAIAVGVAGYTF; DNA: TGTGCAATCGCCGTCGGGGTTGCGGGCTACACCTTC
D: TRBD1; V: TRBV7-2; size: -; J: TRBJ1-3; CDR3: CASGGTGGSGNTIYF; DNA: TGTGCCAGCGGAGGAACAGGGGGCTCTGGAAACACCATATATTTT
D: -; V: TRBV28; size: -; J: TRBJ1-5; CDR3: CASIRVLSNQPQHF; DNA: TGTGCCAGCATACGGGTTTTGAGCAATCAGCCCCAGCATTTT
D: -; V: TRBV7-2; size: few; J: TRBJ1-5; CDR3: CASSLGGWDEQPQHF; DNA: TGTGCCAGCAGCTTGGGGGGCTGGGACGAACAGCCCCAGCATTTT
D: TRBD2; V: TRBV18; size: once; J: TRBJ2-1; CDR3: CASSAIGGLAGGVPYNEQFF; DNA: TGTGCCAGCTCAGCAATTGGCGGACTAGCGGGAGGGGTCCCTTACAATGAGCAGTTCTTC
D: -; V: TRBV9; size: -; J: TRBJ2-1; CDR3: CASSPHNEQFF; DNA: TGTGCCAGCAGCCCCCACAATGAGCAGTTCTTC
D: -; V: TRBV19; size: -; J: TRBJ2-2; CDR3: CASRGQTGELFF; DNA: TGTGCCAGTCGCGGTCAAACCGGGGAGCTGTTTTTT
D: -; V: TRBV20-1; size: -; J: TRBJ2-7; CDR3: CSATPSYEQYF; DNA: TGCAGTGCTACACCTAGCTACGAGCAGTACTTC
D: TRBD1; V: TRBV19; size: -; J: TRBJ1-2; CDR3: CASSMGQGDYGYTF; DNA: TGTGCCAGTAGTATGGGACAGGGGGACTATGGCTACACCTTC
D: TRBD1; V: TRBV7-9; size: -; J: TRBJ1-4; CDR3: CASNDGQGNEKLFF; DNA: TGTGCCAGCAACGACGGACAGGGGAATGAAAAACTGTTTTTT